The 14 T cell receptor beta chains below all came from one sample that was sequenced in a study of T cells after yellow fever vaccination (dated by TCRdb to about 2019). The library relied on 5' RACE. This sample was sequenced with an Illumina NovaSeq 6000. TCRdb reran the public reads through fastp at Q25 and MiXCR, keeping productive beta chains. Rows with one shared CDR3 protein collapse into an entry with the most common genes and DNA. The sample records about 340,000 distinct CDR3 sequences, approximately 12% of which are singletons. The ten largest clones take up 2.5% to 4% of the sample. The treatment or condition label, as the study defines it: live attenuated yellow fever vaccine strain. The sequences come from CD4+ T cells sorted from PBMCs, collected 15 days after the yellow fever booster vaccination. These receptors were taken from a young man who received the YFV17D yellow fever vaccine.

This clonotype occurred a few times. The chain has TRBV7-2 and TRBJ2-2, with 9 nucleotides matching TRBD1. Germline CDR1 reads SGHTA; CDR2 reads FQGNSA. Germline trimming cut 1 base from V and 8 bases from J; bases unmatched to any gene: 2. This CDR3 contains 14 residues. Here the CDR3 DNA reads TGTGCCAGCAGCTTAGACAGGGGGCCTGGGGAGCTGTTTTTT. It yields the protein CASSLDRGPGELFF.

This clonotype was found many times. The rearrangement uses TRBV2 and TRBJ2-2, with D maybe TRBD2 (5 bases). The ends were cut back, 6 bases at V and 8 bases at J, with 10 bases in the middle. The CDR3 loop spans 12 amino acids. Germline V gene lookup returns CDR1 SNHLY and CDR2 FYNNEI. CDR3 sequence (DNA): TGTGCCAGCAGAGACGGGGAAGGGGAGCTGTTTTTT. It codes for CASRDGEGELFF.

The rearrangement uses TRBV5-4 and TRBJ2-4, with 8 bases matching TRBD2. Losses at the gene ends were 4 bases for V and 2 bases for J; bases not matched to a gene: 5. This CDR3 is built from 15 residues. Germline V CDR1 and CDR2: SGHNT, YYREEE (reference sequence). The chain's CDR3 is CASSPRTSSKNIQYF. The DNA of the CDR3 is TGTGCCAGCAGCCCCCGGACTAGCTCCAAAAACATTCAGTACTTC.

This clonotype was found many times. The chain links TRBV7-2 to TRBJ2-3; no clear D. V shed 3 bases and J shed 0 bases, with 7 bases lying between them. The CDR3 extends over 14 amino acids. Germline-derived CDR1 and CDR2 are SGHTA and FQGNSA. CDR3 in amino acids: CASSLGISTDTQYF. For the CDR3, the DNA is TGTGCCAGCAGCTTGGGGATCAGCACAGATACGCAGTATTTT.

The rearrangement links TRBV7-8 to TRBJ1-2, with D possibly matching TRBD1 (5 bases). The length of the CDR3 is 13 residues. Looked up from germline, CDR1 is SGHVS and CDR2 is FQNEAQ. V lost 7 bases and J 4 bases, leaving 13 bases between the germline ends. CDR3 sequence (DNA): TGTGCCAGCAACGAGGGACGGGGCTATGGCTACACCTTC. Amino acid sequence: CASNEGRGYGYTF.

The chain uses TRBV7-9 and TRBJ1-4, with 7 bases fitting TRBD1. V lost 1 base, J lost 6 bases, and 8 bases stayed unmatched. The CDR3 consists of 16 residues. In germline, CDR1 is SEHNR, CDR2 FQNEAQ (reference sequence). CDR3 DNA sequence: TGTGCCAGCAGCTTAGAATTTGGACAGGCGGATGAAAAACTGTTTTTT. Protein: CASSLEFGQADEKLFF.

The chain carries TRBV28 and TRBJ1-2; 7 bases align to TRBD1. The germline V gene has CDR1 MDHEN and CDR2 SYDVKM. V shed 3 bases, J shed 0 bases, and the junction held 10 bases outside the gene matches. This CDR3 comprises 17 residues. CDR3 loop: CASSLSGQSLSNYGYTF. DNA of the CDR3: TGTGCCAGCAGTTTGTCGGGACAGTCCCTTTCTAACTATGGCTACACCTTC.

This clonotype was observed a few times. The junction departs from the called germline gene at one end, perhaps through a read error. This sequence joins TRBV7-7 and TRBJ2-5; 7 positions match TRBD1. In germline, CDR1 is SSHAT, CDR2 FNYEAQ (reference sequence). This CDR3 comprises 13 residues. In DNA, the CDR3 is TGTGCTAGCAGCAACGACAGGGAAGAGACCCAGTACTTC. It codes for CASSNDREETQYF. Based on the CDR3 plus reference TRBV7-7 and TRBJ2-5, the full variable domain is GAGVSQSPRYKVTKRGQDVTLRCDPISSHATLYWYQQALGQGPEFLTYFNYEAQPDKSGLPSDRFSAERPEGSISTLTIQRTEQRDSAMYRCASSNDREETQYFGPGTRLLVL.

The rearrangement joins TRBV18 to TRBJ2-1; D possibly uses TRBD1 or TRBD2 (5 bases each). Germline lookup yields CDR1 KGHSH and CDR2 LQKENI. V was clipped by 4 bases and J by 8 bases, with 12 bases between them. This CDR3 spans 13 amino acids. The CDR3 sequence is CASSLGTDYEQFF. Here the CDR3 DNA reads TGTGCCAGCTCACTCGGGACGGATTATGAGCAGTTCTTC.

The gene calls are TRBV7-8 and TRBJ2-3; D is unresolved. The CDR3 length is 13 residues. V gave up 7 bases and J gave up 6 bases, with 14 bases separating them. Germline assignment: CDR1 SGHVS and CDR2 FQNEAQ. The CDR3 sequence: CASTPILPDTQYF. For the CDR3, the DNA is TGTGCCAGCACCCCAATTCTCCCGGATACGCAGTATTTT.

This clonotype has just a few counts. V is TRBV18 and J is TRBJ1-1; D is perhaps TRBD1 (6 bases). From germline, CDR1 is KGHSH and CDR2 LQKENI. V was trimmed by 3 bases and J by 7 bases, leaving 18 bases between them. The CDR3 has 15 amino acids. CDR3 protein: CASSPPWGGSGEAFF. CDR3 bases: TGTGCCAGCTCACCCCCCTGGGGGGGCTCGGGTGAAGCTTTCTTT. Combining the CDR3 with reference TRBV18 and TRBJ1-1 gives the whole variable domain NAGVMQNPRHLVRRRGQEARLRCSPMKGHSHVYWYRQLPEEGLKFMVYLQKENIIDESGMPKERFSAEFPKEGPSILRIQQVVRGDSAAYFCASSPPWGGSGEAFFGQGTRLTVV.

This clonotype was picked up a small number of times. The rearrangement uses TRBV5-6 and TRBJ2-7; TRBD2 matches 12 bases. Looked up from germline, CDR1 is SGHDT and CDR2 is YYEEEE. The CDR3 is 16 amino acids. After removal of 1 base from V and 1 base from J, the junction contained 3 bases not matched to a gene. The CDR3 sequence: CASSLFGTSGSYEQYF. The CDR3 region has the DNA TGTGCCAGCAGCTTGTTTGGGACTAGCGGGTCCTACGAGCAGTACTTC.

V gene TRBV7-6 combines with J gene TRBJ2-1; D possibly uses TRBD1 or TRBD2 (5 bases each). Germline assignment: CDR1 SGHVS and CDR2 FNYEAQ. The CDR3 loop spans 14 amino acids. Trimming shortened V by 1 base and J by 4 bases, and 8 bases separated the two germline ends. The CDR3 bases are TGTGCCAGCAGCTTAGGAGGGGATTACAATGAGCAGTTCTTC. This translates into CASSLGGDYNEQFF.

This clonotype was detected a few times. The chain uses TRBV20-1 and TRBJ1-1; TRBD1 might be the D (6 bases). Trimming left V 1 base short and J 1 base short, with 10 bases between. The CDR3 sequence is 14 residues long. CDR1 and CDR2 from the germline V gene are DFQATT and SNEGSKA (reference sequence). The chain's CDR3 is CSARAGATNTEAFF. The CDR3 bases are TGCAGTGCTAGAGCAGGGGCCACGAACACTGAAGCTTTCTTT.